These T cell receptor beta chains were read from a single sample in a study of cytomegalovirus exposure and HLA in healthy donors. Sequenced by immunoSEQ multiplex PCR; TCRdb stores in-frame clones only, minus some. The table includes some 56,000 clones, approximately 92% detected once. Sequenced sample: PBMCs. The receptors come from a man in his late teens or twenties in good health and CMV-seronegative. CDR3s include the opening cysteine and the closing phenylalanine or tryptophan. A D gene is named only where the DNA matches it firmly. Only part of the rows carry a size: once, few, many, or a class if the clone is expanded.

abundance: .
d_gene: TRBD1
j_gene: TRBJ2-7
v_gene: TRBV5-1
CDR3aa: CASSLMGQNYEQYF
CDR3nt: TGCGCCAGCAGCTTGATGGGACAGAACTACGAGCAGTACTTC

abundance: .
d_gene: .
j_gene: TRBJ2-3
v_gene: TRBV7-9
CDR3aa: CASSFTITDTQYF
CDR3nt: TGTGCCAGCAGCTTCACAATCACAGATACGCAGTATTTT

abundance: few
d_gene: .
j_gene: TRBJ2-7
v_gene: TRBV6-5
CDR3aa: CASSYGQSSYEQYF
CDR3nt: TGTGCCAGCAGTTACGGACAGAGCTCCTACGAGCAGTACTTC

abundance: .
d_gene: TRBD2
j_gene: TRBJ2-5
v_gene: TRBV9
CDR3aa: CASSGLAEFGTQYF
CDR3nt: TGTGCCAGCTCGGGACTAGCGGAGTTCGGGACCCAGTACTTC

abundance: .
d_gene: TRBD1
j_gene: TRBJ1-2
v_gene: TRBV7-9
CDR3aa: CASSWHDRGPEDPNGYTF
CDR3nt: TGTGCCAGCAGCTGGCATGACAGGGGGCCTGAAGACCCAAATGGCTACACCTTC

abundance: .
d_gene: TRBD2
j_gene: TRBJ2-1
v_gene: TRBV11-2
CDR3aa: CASSRRTSGVYNEQFF
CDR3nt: TGTGCCAGCAGCCGTCGGACTAGCGGGGTCTACAATGAGCAGTTCTTC

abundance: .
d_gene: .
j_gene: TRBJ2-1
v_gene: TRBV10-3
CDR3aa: CAISETVHLTYNEQFF
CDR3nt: TGTGCCATCAGTGAAACCGTACACCTTACCTACAATGAGCAGTTCTTC

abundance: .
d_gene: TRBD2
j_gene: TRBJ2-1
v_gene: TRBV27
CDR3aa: CASSPTGLASNEQFF
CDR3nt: TGTGCCAGCAGTCCAACGGGACTAGCGAGTAATGAGCAGTTCTTC

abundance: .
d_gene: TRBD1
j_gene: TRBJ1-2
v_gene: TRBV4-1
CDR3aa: CASSQERDRPYYGYTF
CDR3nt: TGCGCCAGCAGCCAAGAAAGGGACAGGCCTTACTATGGCTACACCTTC

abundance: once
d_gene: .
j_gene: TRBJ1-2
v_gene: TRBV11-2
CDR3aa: CASSEQRRLNHGYTF
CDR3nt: TGTGCCAGCAGCGAACAGAGGAGGTTAAACCATGGCTACACCTTC

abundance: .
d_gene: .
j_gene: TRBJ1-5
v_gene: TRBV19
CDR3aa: CASIGRTSNQPQHF
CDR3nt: TGTGCCAGTATTGGGCGGACAAGCAATCAGCCCCAGCATTTT

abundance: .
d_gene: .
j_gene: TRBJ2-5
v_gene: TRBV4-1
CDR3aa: CASSQVGGKETQYF
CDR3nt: TGCGCCAGCAGCCAAGTTGGAGGGAAAGAGACCCAGTACTTC

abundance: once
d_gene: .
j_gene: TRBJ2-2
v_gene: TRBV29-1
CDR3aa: CSSQGNTGELFF
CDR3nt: TGCAGCAGTCAGGGCAACACCGGGGAGCTGTTTTTT

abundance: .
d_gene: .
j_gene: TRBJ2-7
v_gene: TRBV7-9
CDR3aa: CASSFSDEQYF
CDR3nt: TGTGCCAGCAGCTTTAGCGACGAGCAGTACTTC

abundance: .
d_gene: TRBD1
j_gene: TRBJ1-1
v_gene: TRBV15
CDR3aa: CATSRGFEGAATEAFF
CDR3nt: TGTGCCACCAGCAGAGGGTTTGAGGGGGCTGCCACTGAAGCTTTCTTT

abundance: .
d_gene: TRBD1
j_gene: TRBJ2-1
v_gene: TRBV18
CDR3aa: CASSLGTGHNEQFF
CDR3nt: TGTGCCAGCTCACTTGGGACAGGGCACAATGAGCAGTTCTTC

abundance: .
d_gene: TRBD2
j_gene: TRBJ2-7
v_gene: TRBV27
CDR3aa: CASSLTSGGSEQYF
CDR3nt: TGTGCCAGCAGCTTGACTAGCGGCGGTTCCGAGCAGTACTTC

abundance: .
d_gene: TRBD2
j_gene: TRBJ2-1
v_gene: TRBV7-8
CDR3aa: CASRPGLAATYNEQFF
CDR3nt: TGTGCCAGCAGGCCCGGACTAGCGGCTACCTACAATGAGCAGTTCTTC

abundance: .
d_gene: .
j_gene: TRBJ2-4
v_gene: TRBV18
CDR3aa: CASSPWTEAKNIQYF
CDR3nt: TGTGCCAGCTCACCCTGGACAGAAGCCAAAAACATTCAGTACTTC

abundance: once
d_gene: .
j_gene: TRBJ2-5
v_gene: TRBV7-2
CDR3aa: CASSLVSGGRETQYF
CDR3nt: TGTGCCAGCAGCTTAGTTAGCGGTGGGAGAGAGACCCAGTACTTC

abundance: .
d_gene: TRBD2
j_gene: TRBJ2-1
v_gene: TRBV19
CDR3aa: CASSIAAGGPDEQFF
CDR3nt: TGTGCCAGTAGTATTGCAGCGGGAGGGCCGGATGAGCAGTTCTTC

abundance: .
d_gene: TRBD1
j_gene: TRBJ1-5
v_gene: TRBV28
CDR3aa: CASSLLLGQGMIQPQHF
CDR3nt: TGTGCCAGCAGTCTTCTTTTAGGACAGGGGATGATTCAGCCCCAGCATTTT

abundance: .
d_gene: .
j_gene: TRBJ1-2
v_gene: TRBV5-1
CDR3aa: CASRSGGQDYGYTF
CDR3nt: TGCGCCAGCAGAAGCGGGGGGCAAGACTATGGCTACACCTTC

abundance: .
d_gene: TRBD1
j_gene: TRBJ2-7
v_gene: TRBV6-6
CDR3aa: CASNTGQVIYEQYF
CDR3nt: TGTGCCAGCAACACGGGACAGGTGATTTACGAGCAGTACTTC

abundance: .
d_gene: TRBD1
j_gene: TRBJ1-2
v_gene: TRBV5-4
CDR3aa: CASSSTSGTGLGYTF
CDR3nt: TGTGCCAGCAGCTCCACCTCCGGGACAGGATTGGGCTACACCTTC

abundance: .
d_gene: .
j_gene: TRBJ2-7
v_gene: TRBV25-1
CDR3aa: CASSESGQIAYEQYF
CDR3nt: TGTGCCAGCAGTGAATCAGGGCAGATAGCCTACGAGCAGTACTTC

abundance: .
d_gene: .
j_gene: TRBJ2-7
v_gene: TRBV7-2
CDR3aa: CASSSPNLDEQYF
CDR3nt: TGTGCCAGCAGCTCCCCCAATTTAGACGAGCAGTACTTC

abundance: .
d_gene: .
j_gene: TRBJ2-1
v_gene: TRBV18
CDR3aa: CASSPPQAGRYYNEQFF
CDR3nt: TGTGCCAGCTCACCACCGCAGGCGGGACGCTACTACAATGAGCAGTTCTTC

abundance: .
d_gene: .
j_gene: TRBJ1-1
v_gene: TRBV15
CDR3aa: CATSRKTGNTEAFF
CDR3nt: TGTGCCACCAGCAGAAAGACAGGGAACACTGAAGCTTTCTTT

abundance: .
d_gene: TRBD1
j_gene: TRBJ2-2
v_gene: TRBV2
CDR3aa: CASSGQGVNAGELFF
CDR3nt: TGTGCCAGCAGTGGACAGGGGGTTAACGCCGGGGAGCTGTTTTTT

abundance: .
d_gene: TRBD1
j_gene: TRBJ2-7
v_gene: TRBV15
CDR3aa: CATSAGEGAEQYF
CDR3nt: TGTGCCACCAGCGCGGGTGAGGGGGCCGAGCAGTACTTC

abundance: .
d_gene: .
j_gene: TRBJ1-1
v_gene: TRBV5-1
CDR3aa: CASSLEASAYTEAFF
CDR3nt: TGCGCCAGCAGCTTGGAGGCGAGCGCGTACACTGAAGCTTTCTTT

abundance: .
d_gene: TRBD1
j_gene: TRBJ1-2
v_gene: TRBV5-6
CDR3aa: CASSSIRRDRQNYGYTF
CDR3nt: TGTGCCAGCAGCTCGATTCGACGGGACAGGCAAAACTATGGCTACACCTTC

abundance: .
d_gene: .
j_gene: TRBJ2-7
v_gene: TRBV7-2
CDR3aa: CASSLSSGSYEQYF
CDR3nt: TGTGCCAGCAGCTTGTCCTCGGGCTCCTACGAGCAGTACTTC

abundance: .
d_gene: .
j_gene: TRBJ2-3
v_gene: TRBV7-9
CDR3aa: CASSLASGSTDTQYF
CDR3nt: TGTGCCAGCAGCTTAGCCAGCGGGAGCACAGATACGCAGTATTTT

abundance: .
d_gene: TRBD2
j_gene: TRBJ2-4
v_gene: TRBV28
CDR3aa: CASSSPGLEYIQYF
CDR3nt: TGTGCCAGCAGTTCACCGGGACTAGAGTACATTCAGTACTTC

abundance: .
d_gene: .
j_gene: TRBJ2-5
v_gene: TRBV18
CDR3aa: CASSPSTTAPFEDF
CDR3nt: TGTGCCAGCTCACCATCTACCACTGCCCCTTTCGAGGACTTC

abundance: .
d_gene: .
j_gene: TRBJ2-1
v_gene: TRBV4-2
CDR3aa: CASSLDFGEQFF
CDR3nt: TGTGCCAGCAGCCTTGACTTTGGCGAGCAGTTCTTC

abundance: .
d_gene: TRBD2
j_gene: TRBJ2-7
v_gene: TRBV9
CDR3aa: CASSVSGDYEQYF
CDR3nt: TGTGCCAGCAGCGTTAGCGGGGACTACGAGCAGTACTTC

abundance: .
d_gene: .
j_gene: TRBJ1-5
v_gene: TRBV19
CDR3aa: CASSMVAGAQPQHF
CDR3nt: TGTGCCAGTAGTATGGTCGCAGGGGCGCAGCCCCAGCATTTT

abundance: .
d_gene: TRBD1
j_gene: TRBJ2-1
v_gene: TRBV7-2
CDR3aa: CASSRRGTGTGGFFAFF
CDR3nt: TGTGCCAGCAGCCGAAGGGGCACCGGGACAGGGGGTTTTTTTGCGTTCTTC

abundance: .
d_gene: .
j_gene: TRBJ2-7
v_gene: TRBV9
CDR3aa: CASSVAQSSYEQYF
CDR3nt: TGTGCCAGCAGCGTAGCACAGAGCTCCTACGAGCAGTACTTC

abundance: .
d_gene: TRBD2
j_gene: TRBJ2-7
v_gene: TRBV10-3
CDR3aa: CAISERGDSYEQYF
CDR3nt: TGTGCCATCAGTGAGCGGGGGGATTCCTACGAGCAGTACTTC

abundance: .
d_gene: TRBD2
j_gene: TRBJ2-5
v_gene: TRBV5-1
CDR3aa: CASSLGTSGRSETQYF
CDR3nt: TGCGCCAGCAGCTTGGGAACTAGCGGGAGGTCAGAGACCCAGTACTTC

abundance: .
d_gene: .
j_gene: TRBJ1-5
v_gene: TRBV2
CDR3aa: CASRVQGDQPQHF
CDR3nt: TGTGCCAGCAGGGTCCAGGGTGATCAGCCCCAGCATTTT

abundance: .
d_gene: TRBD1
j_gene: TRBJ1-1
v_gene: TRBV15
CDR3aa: CATSRVGQMNTEAFF
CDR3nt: TGTGCCACCAGCAGAGTGGGACAGATGAACACTGAAGCTTTCTTT

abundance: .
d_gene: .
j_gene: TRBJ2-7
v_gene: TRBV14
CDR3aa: CASSVLGLAYEQYF
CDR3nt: TGTGCCAGCAGCGTACTAGGTCTCGCCTACGAGCAGTACTTC

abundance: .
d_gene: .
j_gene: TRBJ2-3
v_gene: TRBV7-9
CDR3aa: CASSLSHTDTQYF
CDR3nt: TGTGCCAGCAGCTTGTCACACACAGATACGCAGTATTTT

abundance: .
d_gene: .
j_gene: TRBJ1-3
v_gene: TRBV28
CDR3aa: CASSLGGGGGNTIYF
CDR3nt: TGTGCCAGCAGTTTGGGAGGGGGAGGTGGAAACACCATATATTTT

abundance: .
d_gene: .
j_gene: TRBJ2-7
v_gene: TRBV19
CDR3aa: CASTPTGGGRGGEQYF
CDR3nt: TGTGCCAGTACCCCTACTGGGGGGGGCAGGGGAGGCGAGCAGTACTTC

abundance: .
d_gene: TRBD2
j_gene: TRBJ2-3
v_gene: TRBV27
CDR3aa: CASSLMPPAGESDTQYF
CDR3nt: TGTGCCAGCAGTTTAATGCCGCCAGCGGGAGAGTCAGATACGCAGTATTTT

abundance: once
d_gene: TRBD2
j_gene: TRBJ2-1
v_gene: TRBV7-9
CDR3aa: CASSFFRTSDYNEQFF
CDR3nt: TGTGCCAGCAGCTTTTTTAGGACTAGCGACTACAATGAGCAGTTCTTC

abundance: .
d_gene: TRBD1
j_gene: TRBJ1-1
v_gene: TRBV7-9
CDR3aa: CASSSGQGADTEAFF
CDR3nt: TGTGCCAGCAGCAGCGGACAGGGGGCTGACACTGAAGCTTTCTTT

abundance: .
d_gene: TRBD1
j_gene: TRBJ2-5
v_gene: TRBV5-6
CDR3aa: CASSLGQGEYLETQYF
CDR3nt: TGTGCCAGCAGCTTGGGACAGGGGGAATACTTAGAGACCCAGTACTTC